Following are 17 T cell receptor beta chains from one sample sequenced in a study of shared clonotypes between healthy human individuals. The data were produced by immunoSEQ multiplex PCR, yet TCRdb's version contains in-frame clones alone and is incomplete. This sample has roughly 2,000,000 clones, with 90% to 95% found just once. As defined, naive CD8 cells were CD45RO-negative and positively selected for CCR7, with terminally differentiated effector memory CD45RA+ cells excluded. The sequenced sample consisted of naive CD8+ T cells from PBMCs. The receptors were gathered from a man aged 18 to 29 in good health. Some clones in this sample may be carry-over from other donors' samples.

The chain links TRBV11-3 to TRBJ2-7, with a possible D match to TRBD2 (6 bases). This CDR3 is built from 14 residues. With 5 bases removed from V and 4 bases from J, the gap between germline ends came to 15 bases. In germline, CDR1 is SGHNT, CDR2 YENEEA. CDR3: CASSGGPTGYEQYF. CDR3 nucleotide sequence: TGTGCCAGCAGCGGAGGGCCCACGGGGTACGAGCAGTACTTC.

The V gene is TRBV28, the J gene TRBJ2-2, with D perhaps TRBD1 (6 bases). The V end lost 1 base, the J end lost 5 bases, and 11 bases lay between the germline ends. The CDR3 covers 15 residues. Germline V CDR1 and CDR2: MDHEN, SYDVKM. The CDR3 loop reads CASSLFVGATGELFF. CDR3 bases: TGTGCCAGCAGTTTATTTGTGGGGGCGACCGGGGAGCTGTTTTTT.

This chain connects TRBV7-9 to TRBJ2-7; maybe TRBD2 (6 bases). This CDR3 has 16 residues. The V gene lost 2 bases and the J gene lost 2 bases, with 16 bases spanning the gap. CDR1 and CDR2 (germline): SEHNR, FQNEAQ (reference sequence). The chain's CDR3 is CASSLMGGTGTYEQYF. The DNA for the CDR3 is TGTGCCAGCAGCTTAATGGGCGGGACGGGAACCTACGAGCAGTACTTC.

The V call is TRBV21-1, the J call TRBJ1-3; the table's D call TRBD1 went unverified against the DNA. TRBV21-1 constitutes a pseudogene. The CDR3 loop spans 16 amino acids. The CDR3 DNA sequence: TGTGCCAGCAGCAAGGGGGCCAGGGGGCCTGGAAACACCATATATTTT. Protein product: CASSKGARGPGNTIYF.

The chain couples TRBV28 to TRBJ2-3, with 8 bases that match TRBD2. This CDR3 has 15 amino acids. V lost 4 bases and J lost 4; bases outside the gene matches: 7. CDR1 is MDHEN, CDR2 SYDVKM, per germline. CDR3 in DNA: TGTGCCAGCAGTTCGGGACTAGGCTCTGCAGATACGCAGTATTTT. Translating gives CASSSGLGSADTQYF.

The chain has TRBV5-4 and TRBJ2-4; no firm D call. This CDR3 is 14 amino acids long. In germline, CDR1 is SGHNT, CDR2 YYREEE (reference sequence). The V and J ends lost 5 bases and 2 bases respectively, with 11 bases between them. The CDR3 nucleotides are TGTGCCAGCAGTATAGGTGGAACCAAAAACATTCAGTACTTC. Its protein is CASSIGGTKNIQYF.

The chain links TRBV10-3 to TRBJ2-1; no clear D. There are 13 residues in the CDR3. V was cut by 7 bases and J by 0 bases, with 7 bases left in between. Germline values: CDR1 ENHRY, CDR2 SYGVKD. The CDR3 coding sequence is TGTGCCATCACGGACGGCTCCTACAATGAGCAGTTCTTC. Amino acid sequence: CAITDGSYNEQFF.

The chain recombines TRBV6-6 with TRBJ1-5, with 9 positions matching TRBD1. This CDR3 has 14 amino acids. J gave up 6 bases and V 5 bases, and 5 bases lay outside the gene matches. In germline, CDR1 is MNHNY, CDR2 SVGAGI (reference sequence). The CDR3 region is CASSTGTGTQPQHF. For the CDR3, the DNA is TGTGCCAGCAGTACCGGGACAGGGACTCAGCCCCAGCATTTT.

This clone was seen just once. CDR3 nucleotides: TGTGCCAGCAGCTTAGACAGGGGGCCATCCTACGAGCAGTACTTC. Translated: CASSLDRGPSYEQYF. V and J are TRBV7-3 and TRBJ2-7; the match to TRBD1 covers 10 bases. Looked up from germline, CDR1 is SGHTA and CDR2 is FQGTGA. J lost 1 base, V lost 2 bases, and 2 bases had no gene match. The CDR3 has 15 residues.

Points on this clone: Other DNA sequences within the sample encode an identical CDR3. This chain uses TRBV7-9 with TRBJ2-7, with D hard to call. The CDR3 is made up of 13 amino acids. Germline assignment: CDR1 SEHNR and CDR2 FQNEAQ (reference sequence). With 5 bases removed from V and 0 bases from J, the gap between germline ends came to 8 bases. CDR3 nucleotide sequence: TGTGCCAGCAGCCCCCAGAGCTCCTACGAGCAGTACTTC. This gives the protein CASSPQSSYEQYF.

The chain couples TRBV18 to TRBJ2-1; D gene unclear. CDR1 is KGHSH and CDR2 is LQKENI in the germline V gene. The V end lost 3 bases, the J end lost 5 bases, and 11 bases lay between the germline ends. This CDR3 is 14 amino acids long. The CDR3, as DNA: TGTGCCAGCTCACCTGCACGGAAAAACAATGAGCAGTTCTTC. It yields the protein CASSPARKNNEQFF.

The CDR3 DNA follows: TGTGCCATCCGGGACAGTAACTACGAGCAGTACTTC. It is translated as CAIRDSNYEQYF. The chain carries TRBV10-3 and TRBJ2-7; 7 bases are shared with TRBD1. The CDR3 loop spans 12 amino acids. V was clipped by 8 bases and J by 3 bases; unmatched bases: 4. Germline V gene lookup returns CDR1 ENHRY and CDR2 SYGVKD.

The rearrangement links TRBV7-8 to TRBJ2-7; 8 nucleotides match TRBD1. Germline V gene lookup returns CDR1 SGHVS and CDR2 FQNEAQ. CDR3 length equals 15 residues. Losses at the gene ends were 5 bases for V and 3 bases for J; bases not matched to a gene: 9. CDR3 protein: CASSDRRQGIYEQYF. DNA for the CDR3: TGTGCCAGCAGCGACCGACGACAGGGGATCTACGAGCAGTACTTC.

This chain joins TRBV28 and TRBJ2-7; D ambiguous. CDR1 is MDHEN and CDR2 is SYDVKM in the germline V gene. The CDR3 runs 13 residues. Trimming shortened V by 4 bases and J by 3 bases, and 10 bases separated the two germline ends. The CDR3 DNA reads TGTGCCAGCAGTTCTCGAAGACACTACGAGCAGTACTTC. This gives the protein CASSSRRHYEQYF.

The V gene is TRBV9, the J gene TRBJ2-1, with 7 bases lining up with TRBD2. The ends lost 5 bases at V and 0 bases at J; junction bases unmatched: 8. This CDR3 has 16 residues. CDR1 and CDR2 from the germline V gene are SGDLS and YYNGEE. This CDR3 reads CASSGTGGSSYNEQFF. CDR3 DNA sequence: TGTGCCAGCAGTGGGACTGGCGGGAGCTCCTACAATGAGCAGTTCTTC.

The chain links TRBV6-4 to TRBJ2-1; 8 bases fit TRBD2. The trim removed 4 bases at V and 0 bases at J, leaving 8 bases unmatched. Germline values: CDR1 MRHNA, CDR2 SNTAGT. The CDR3 totals 17 residues. For the CDR3, the DNA is TGTGCCAGCAGTGCGGGGGGGACTACTTACTCCTACAATGAGCAGTTCTTC. It is translated as CASSAGGTTYSYNEQFF.

V usage is TRBV11-2 and J usage is TRBJ1-1, with 9 bases that match TRBD1. Germline trimming cut 7 bases from V and 6 bases from J; bases unmatched to any gene: 12. Germline lookup yields CDR1 SGHAT and CDR2 FQNNGV. This CDR3 has 15 residues. CDR3 coding DNA: TGTGCCAGCACCCCCTACAGGGGGCTTGCCGCTGAAGCTTTCTTT. This encodes CASTPYRGLAAEAFF.